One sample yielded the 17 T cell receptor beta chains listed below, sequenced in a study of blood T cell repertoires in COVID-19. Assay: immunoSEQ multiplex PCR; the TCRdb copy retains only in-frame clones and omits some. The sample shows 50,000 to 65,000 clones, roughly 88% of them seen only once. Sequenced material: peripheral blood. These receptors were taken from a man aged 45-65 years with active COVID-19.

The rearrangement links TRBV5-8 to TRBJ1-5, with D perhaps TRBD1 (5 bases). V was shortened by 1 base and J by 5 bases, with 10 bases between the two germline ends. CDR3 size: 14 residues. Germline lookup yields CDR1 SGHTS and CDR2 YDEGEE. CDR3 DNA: TGTGCCAGCAGCTTGTCCCGGGGGGATCAGCCCCAGCATTTT. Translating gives CASSLSRGDQPQHF.

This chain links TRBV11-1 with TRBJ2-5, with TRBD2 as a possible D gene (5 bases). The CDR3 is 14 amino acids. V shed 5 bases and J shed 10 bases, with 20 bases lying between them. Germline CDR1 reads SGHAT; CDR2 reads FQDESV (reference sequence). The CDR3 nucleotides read TGTGCCAGCAGCCCTACCGGGATCGGGTTTAGCCAGTACTTC. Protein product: CASSPTGIGFSQYF.

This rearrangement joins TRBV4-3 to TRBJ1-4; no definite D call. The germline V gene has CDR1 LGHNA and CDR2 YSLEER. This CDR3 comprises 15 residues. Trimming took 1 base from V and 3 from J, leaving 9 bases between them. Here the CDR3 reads CASSQVGLSNEKLFF. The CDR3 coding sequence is TGCGCCAGCAGCCAAGTTGGGCTTTCTAATGAAAAACTGTTTTTT.

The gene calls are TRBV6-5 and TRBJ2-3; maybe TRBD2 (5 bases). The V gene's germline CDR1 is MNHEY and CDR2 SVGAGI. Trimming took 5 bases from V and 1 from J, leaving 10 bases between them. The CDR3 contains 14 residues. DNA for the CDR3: TGTGCCAGCAGTCGGGGTCCCCGCACAGATACGCAGTATTTT. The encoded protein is CASSRGPRTDTQYF.

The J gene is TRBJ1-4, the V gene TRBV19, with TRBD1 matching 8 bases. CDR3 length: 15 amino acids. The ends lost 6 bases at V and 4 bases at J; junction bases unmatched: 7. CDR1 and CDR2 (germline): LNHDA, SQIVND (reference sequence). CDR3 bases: TGTGCCAGTAGCCCCGGACAGGGCTTTAATGAAAAACTGTTTTTT. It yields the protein CASSPGQGFNEKLFF.

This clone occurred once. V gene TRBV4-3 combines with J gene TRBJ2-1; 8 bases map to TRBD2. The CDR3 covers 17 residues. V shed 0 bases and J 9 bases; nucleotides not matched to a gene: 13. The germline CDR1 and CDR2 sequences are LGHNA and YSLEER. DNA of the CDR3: TGCGCCAGCAGCCAAGATCGGACGGGGGGGGCCCACGGTGAGCAGTTCTTC. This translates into CASSQDRTGGAHGEQFF.

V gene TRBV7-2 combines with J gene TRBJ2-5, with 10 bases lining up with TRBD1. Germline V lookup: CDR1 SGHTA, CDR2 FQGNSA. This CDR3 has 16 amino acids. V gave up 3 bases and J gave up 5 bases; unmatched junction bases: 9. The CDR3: CASSLTTGGRGETQYF. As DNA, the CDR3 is TGTGCCAGCAGCTTGACGACAGGGGGCCGGGGGGAGACCCAGTACTTC.

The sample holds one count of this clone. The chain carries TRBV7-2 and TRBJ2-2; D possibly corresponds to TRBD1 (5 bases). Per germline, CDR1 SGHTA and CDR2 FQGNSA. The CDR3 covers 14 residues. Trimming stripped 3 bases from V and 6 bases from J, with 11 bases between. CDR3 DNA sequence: TGTGCCAGCAGCTTTACAGGACCGGCCGGGGAGCTGTTTTTT. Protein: CASSFTGPAGELFF.

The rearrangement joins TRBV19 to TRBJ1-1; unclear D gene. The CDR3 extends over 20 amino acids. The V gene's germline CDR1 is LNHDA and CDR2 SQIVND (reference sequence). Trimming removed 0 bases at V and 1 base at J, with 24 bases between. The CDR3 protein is CASSIDLVPRMTGGNTEAFF. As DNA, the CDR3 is TGTGCCAGTAGTATAGATCTGGTTCCTCGGATGACGGGAGGGAACACTGAAGCTTTCTTT.

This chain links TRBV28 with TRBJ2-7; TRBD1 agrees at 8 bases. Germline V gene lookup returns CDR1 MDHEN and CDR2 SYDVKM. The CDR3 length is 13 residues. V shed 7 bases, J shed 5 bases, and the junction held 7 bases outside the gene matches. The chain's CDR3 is CASNDRGNNEQYF. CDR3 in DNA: TGTGCCAGCAACGACAGGGGTAATAACGAGCAGTACTTC. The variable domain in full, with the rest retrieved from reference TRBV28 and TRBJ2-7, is DVKVTQSSRYLVKRTGEKVFLECVQDMDHENMFWYRQDPGLGLRLIYFSYDVKMKEKGDIPEGYSVSREKKERFSLILESASTNQTSMYLCASNDRGNNEQYFGPGTRLTVT.

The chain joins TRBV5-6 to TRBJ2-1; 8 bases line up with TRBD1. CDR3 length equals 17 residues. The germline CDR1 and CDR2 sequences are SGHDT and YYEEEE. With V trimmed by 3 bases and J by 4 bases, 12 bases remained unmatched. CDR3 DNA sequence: TGTGCCAGCAGCTCCAGCCCGGGCAGGGGGCGTTACAATGAGCAGTTCTTC. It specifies CASSSSPGRGRYNEQFF.

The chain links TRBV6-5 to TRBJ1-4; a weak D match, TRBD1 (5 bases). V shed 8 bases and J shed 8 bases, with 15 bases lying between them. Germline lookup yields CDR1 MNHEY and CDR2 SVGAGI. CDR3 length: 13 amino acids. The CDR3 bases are TGTGCCAGCTTAGCGCAGGGAGGGGAAAAACTGTTTTTT. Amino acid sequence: CASLAQGGEKLFF.

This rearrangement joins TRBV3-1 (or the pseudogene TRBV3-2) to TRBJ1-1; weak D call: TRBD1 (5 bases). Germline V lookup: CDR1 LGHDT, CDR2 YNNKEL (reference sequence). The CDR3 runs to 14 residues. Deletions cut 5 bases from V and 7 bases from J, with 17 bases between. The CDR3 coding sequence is TGTGCCAGCAGCGCCCAGATCGGACACCTTGAAGCTTTCTTT. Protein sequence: CASSAQIGHLEAFF.

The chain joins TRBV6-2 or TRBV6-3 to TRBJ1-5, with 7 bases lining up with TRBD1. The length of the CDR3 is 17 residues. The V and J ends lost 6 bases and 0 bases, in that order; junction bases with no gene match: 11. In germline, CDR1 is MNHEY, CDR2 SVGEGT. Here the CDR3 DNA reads TGTGCCAGCAGCCCGAGAGGGGGCATAGGTAGCAATCAGCCCCAGCATTTT. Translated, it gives CASSPRGGIGSNQPQHF.

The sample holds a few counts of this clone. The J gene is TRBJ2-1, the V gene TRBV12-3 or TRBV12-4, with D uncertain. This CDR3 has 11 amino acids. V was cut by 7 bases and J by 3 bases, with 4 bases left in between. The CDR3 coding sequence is TGTGCCAGCACTAACTACAATGAGCAGTTCTTC. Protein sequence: CASTNYNEQFF.

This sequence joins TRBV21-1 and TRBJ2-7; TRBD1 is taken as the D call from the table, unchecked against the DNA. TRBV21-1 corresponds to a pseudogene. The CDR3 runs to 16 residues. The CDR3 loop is CASSKVRQGFSYEQYF. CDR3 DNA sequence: TGTGCCAGCAGCAAGGTCCGACAGGGATTTTCCTACGAGCAGTACTTC.

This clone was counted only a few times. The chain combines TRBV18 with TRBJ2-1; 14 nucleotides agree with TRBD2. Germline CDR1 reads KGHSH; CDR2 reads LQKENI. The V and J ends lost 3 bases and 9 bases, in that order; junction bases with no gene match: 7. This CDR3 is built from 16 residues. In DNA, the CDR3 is TGTGCCAGCTCACCGAGACTAGCGGGGGGGAGTGGTGAGCAGTTCTTC. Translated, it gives CASSPRLAGGSGEQFF.